The next 17 T cell receptor beta chains were all read from a single sample in a study of monozygotic twins with cystic fibrosis. Generated by immunoSEQ multiplex PCR, the TCRdb table keeps only in-frame clones and is missing some. Of roughly 9,400 clones in the sample, over 98% were seen once. Material: blood. These receptors all come from a girl aged 2-10 years with cystic fibrosis.

This clone was recorded once. The chain recombines TRBV12-5 with TRBJ1-2; weak D call: TRBD1 (5 bases). The V end lost 0 bases, the J end lost 4 bases, and 9 bases lay between the germline ends. The germline V gene has CDR1 LGHNT and CDR2 FRNRAP. The CDR3 has 14 residues. CDR3 protein: CASGLVSGLYGYTF. The CDR3, as DNA: TGTGCTAGTGGTTTGGTTTCAGGGCTCTATGGCTACACCTTC.

This clone has a single count. The V and J genes are TRBV7-9 and TRBJ1-1, with a weak D call TRBD1 (5 bases). Trimming left V 4 bases short and J 5 bases short, with 14 bases between. CDR3 length: 14 amino acids. Germline V gene lookup returns CDR1 SEHNR and CDR2 FQNEAQ (reference sequence). The CDR3 nucleotides read TGTGCCAGCAGCTCAGGCAGGGAAACGACTGAAGCTTTCTTT. Protein product: CASSSGRETTEAFF.

V gene TRBV19 combines with J gene TRBJ2-3; D perhaps matches TRBD2 (5 bases). The V gene's germline CDR1 is LNHDA and CDR2 SQIVND (reference sequence). The CDR3 runs 16 residues. Trimming left V 1 base short and J 0 bases short, with 11 bases between. In DNA form, the CDR3 reads TGTGCCAGTAGTATAGGGAGCGGAACTAGCACAGATACGCAGTATTTT. As protein: CASSIGSGTSTDTQYF.

The rearrangement links TRBV5-1 to TRBJ2-2; TRBD2 agrees at 12 bases. The CDR3 covers 18 residues. Germline assignment: CDR1 SGHRS and CDR2 YFSETQ. Trimming at V came to 2 bases and at J to 4 bases, leaving 9 bases not matched to a gene. The CDR3 protein is CASSFGLAGGQGTGELFF. CDR3 coding DNA: TGCGCCAGCAGCTTTGGCCTAGCGGGAGGGCAAGGCACCGGGGAGCTGTTTTTT.

The gene calls are TRBV13 and TRBJ2-7; TRBD1 aligns across 9 bases. This CDR3 has 14 residues. Germline CDR1 PRHDT, CDR2 FYEKMQ (reference sequence). Trimming at V came to 4 bases and at J to 2 bases, leaving 3 bases not matched to a gene. In DNA form, the CDR3 reads TGTGCCAGCAGCTCGTACAGGGGGCCCTACGAGCAGTACTTC. As protein: CASSSYRGPYEQYF.

This chain links TRBV18 with TRBJ1-2; possibly TRBD1 for D (5 bases). This CDR3 is 12 amino acids long. Per germline, CDR1 KGHSH and CDR2 LQKENI. Trimming took 6 bases from V and 4 from J, leaving 9 bases between them. The CDR3 spells CASSLDSYGYTF. CDR3 in DNA: TGTGCCAGCTCCCTTGACAGCTATGGCTACACCTTC.

The chain combines TRBV9 with TRBJ2-1; 15 nucleotides agree with TRBD2. From germline, CDR1 is SGDLS and CDR2 YYNGEE. CDR3 length: 14 residues. V trimming: 3 bases; J trimming: 9 bases; junction bases outside the gene matches: 1. Here the CDR3 reads CASSAGLAGGEQFF. The CDR3, as DNA: TGTGCCAGCAGCGCGGGACTAGCGGGAGGTGAGCAGTTCTTC. The complete variable domain, with remaining parts taken from reference TRBV9 and TRBJ2-1, reads DSGVTQTPKHLITATGQRVTLRCSPRSGDLSVYWYQQSLDQGLQFLIQYYNGEERAKGNILERFSAQQFPDLHSELNLSSLELGDSALYFCASSAGLAGGEQFFGPGTRLTVL.

The V gene is TRBV15, the J gene TRBJ2-7; D may be TRBD2 (6 bases). V lost 3 bases and J lost 4, with 7 bases in between. The CDR3 has 12 residues. CDR1 is LNHNV, CDR2 YYDKDF, per germline (reference sequence). The CDR3, as DNA: TGTGCCACCAGCAGGGACTATTACGAGCAGTACTTC. It specifies CATSRDYYEQYF.

The gene calls are TRBV6-5 and TRBJ2-7; 10 nucleotides align to TRBD2. The ends lost 6 bases at V and 0 bases at J; junction bases unmatched: 2. Germline CDR1 MNHEY, CDR2 SVGAGI. There are 14 residues in the CDR3. DNA for the CDR3: TGTGCCAGCAGGGCTAGCGGGAGCTCCTACGAGCAGTACTTC. Amino acid sequence: CASRASGSSYEQYF.

This clone was counted once. J is TRBJ2-7 and V is TRBV6-1; 7 nucleotides align to TRBD1. J gave up 4 bases and V 7 bases, and 13 bases lay outside the gene matches. CDR1 MNHNS and CDR2 SASEGT come from the germline V gene. The CDR3 runs to 15 residues. The CDR3 sequence is CASILYRDRGYEQYF. For the CDR3, the DNA is TGTGCCAGCATCCTATACCGGGACAGAGGGTACGAGCAGTACTTC.

The chain joins TRBV6-1 to TRBJ1-2; no firm D call. The CDR3 is 13 amino acids. Trimming took 4 bases from V and 4 from J, leaving 10 bases between them. Germline-derived CDR1 and CDR2 are MNHNS and SASEGT. The CDR3 reads CASSVLRSYGYTF. For the CDR3, the DNA is TGTGCCAGCAGTGTTCTGAGAAGCTATGGCTACACCTTC.

The chain employs TRBV5-1 and TRBJ2-1; no firm D call. Germline V gene lookup returns CDR1 SGHRS and CDR2 YFSETQ. This CDR3 has 15 amino acids. V was shortened by 0 bases and J by 3 bases, with 10 bases between the two germline ends. In DNA, the CDR3 is TGCGCCAGCAGCTTGGAAAAGGGCAGCTACAATGAGCAGTTCTTC. It codes for CASSLEKGSYNEQFF.

The chain is built from TRBV30 and TRBJ2-7; D might be TRBD1 (6 bases). V lost 2 bases, J lost 2 bases, and 13 bases lay in between. Germline assignment: CDR1 GTSNPN and CDR2 SVGIG (reference sequence). This CDR3 is 14 amino acids long. As DNA, the CDR3 is TGTGCCTGGAGTCCCACAGACAGGACCTACGAGCAGTACTTC. Its protein product is CAWSPTDRTYEQYF.

V is TRBV29-1 and J is TRBJ1-1; TRBD1 matches 7 bases. J gave up 5 bases and V 8 bases, and 11 bases lay outside the gene matches. Germline V gives CDR1 SQVTM, CDR2 ANQGSEA. The length of the CDR3 is 13 residues. CDR3: CSIQQGTITEAFF. The CDR3 nucleotides are TGCAGCATCCAACAGGGGACGATAACTGAAGCTTTCTTT.

This sequence joins TRBV28 and TRBJ2-7, with 11 bases aligning to TRBD2. CDR3 length: 15 residues. Germline V gene sequence: CDR1 MDHEN, CDR2 SYDVKM. Trimming cost V 5 bases and J 2 bases; bases outside gene matches: 5. CDR3 DNA: TGTGCCAGCAGTCTTAGCGGGAGGGCCCCCTACGAGCAGTACTTC. Translating gives CASSLSGRAPYEQYF.

The gene calls are TRBV7-8 and TRBJ2-1, with D hard to call. Germline CDR1 reads SGHVS; CDR2 reads FQNEAQ. The CDR3 covers 13 residues. Trimming took 5 bases from V and 5 from J, leaving 10 bases between them. CDR3 protein: CASSPGEHNEQFF. The CDR3 DNA sequence: TGTGCCAGCAGCCCCGGAGAACACAATGAGCAGTTCTTC.

The chain carries TRBV9 and TRBJ2-2, with 7 bases lining up with TRBD2. V trimming: 4 bases; J trimming: 4 bases; junction bases outside the gene matches: 13. Germline assignment: CDR1 SGDLS and CDR2 YYNGEE. The CDR3 length is 17 residues. The CDR3 region has the DNA TGTGCCAGCAGCATCCCAAAGGACGGCGGGGGCACCGGGGAGCTGTTTTTT. This translates into CASSIPKDGGGTGELFF.